These 6 T cell receptor beta chains were sequenced from one sample in a study of regulatory T cells in long-lasting Graves disease. Time point given: newly diagnosed GD, antithyroid drugs for less than 3 months. RNA from PBMCs was the source of the TCR library. Researchers made TCR beta libraries by using iRepertoire HTBI primers and running Arm-PCR on CDR3 regions. Via MiXCR, TCRdb re-called the multiplex PCR reads, giving one row per CDR3 protein. This table holds more than 450,000 distinct CDR3 sequences, 15% to 20% found once. The sample was also linked to a second study, of T cells in Graves' hyperthyroidism and ophthalmopathy.

The material sequenced was peripheral blood mononuclear cells (PBMCs), taken at new diagnosis, from a patient treated with antithyroid drugs. Receptors were obtained from a middle-aged man with Graves disease.

The gene calls are TRBV3-1 and TRBJ2-7, with unresolved D. This CDR3 region has 13 residues. The ends were cut back, 4 bases at V and 1 base at J, with 8 bases in the middle. Germline assignment: CDR1 LGHDT and CDR2 YNNKEL (reference sequence). Here the CDR3 DNA reads TGTGCCAGCAGCCGCGGCAGGTCCTACGAGCAGTACTTC. Its protein product is CASSRGRSYEQYF.

This clonotype occurred a few times. In nucleotides, the CDR3 is TGTGCCAGCAGTGAAGCGGTGAACACCGGGGAGCTGTTTTTT. The encoded protein is CASSEAVNTGELFF. The genes are TRBV6-1 and TRBJ2-2, with D unresolved. Trimming shortened V by 0 bases and J by 1 base, and 3 bases separated the two germline ends. Germline CDR1 and CDR2: MNHNS and SASEGT. The CDR3 loop spans 14 amino acids.

Only a few counts were recorded for this clonotype. The chain joins TRBV6-9 to TRBJ1-6, with D unclear. The CDR3 is 16 amino acids. The V end lost 3 bases, the J end lost 10 bases, and 19 bases lay between the germline ends. Germline loops: CDR1 MNHGY, CDR2 SVAAGI. The CDR3 spells CASSYVGVGQGSPLHF. CDR3 sequence (DNA): TGTGCCAGCAGTTACGTCGGGGTTGGTCAAGGGTCACCCCTCCACTTT.

This clonotype showed up just a few times. This chain joins TRBV5-1 and TRBJ2-2; 9 bases match TRBD2. The germline CDR1 and CDR2 sequences are SGHRS and YFSETQ. The CDR3 consists of 17 residues. V was pared by 0 bases and J by 3 bases, with 6 bases of the junction left unmatched. In nucleotides, the CDR3 is TGCGCCAGCAGCTTGGAGTTAGCGGGAGTACACACCGGGGAGCTGTTTTTT. Translation: CASSLELAGVHTGELFF.

This clonotype occurred a few times. CDR3 sequence reads: CASSQVGSGNTIYF. DNA for the CDR3: TGTGCCAGCAGCCAAGTGGGCTCTGGAAACACCATATATTTT. The chain recombines TRBV3-1 with TRBJ1-3, with no clear D. The CDR3 is 14 amino acids. Germline-derived CDR1 and CDR2 are LGHDT and YNNKEL (reference sequence). Trimming stripped 1 base from V and 0 bases from J, with 4 bases between.

Comment on this clonotype: A much larger clone lies a single base off, so this may be a read error. This chain uses TRBV12-3 or TRBV12-4 with TRBJ2-7; 7 bases line up with TRBD1. This CDR3 has 14 amino acids. The CDR3 DNA reads as TGTGCCAGCAGTAGACAGGGTTTTGTCGACGAGCAGTGCTTC. It translates to CASSRQGFVDEQCF.